A selection of T cell receptor beta chains follows, all from one sample in a study of OX40 agonist ivuxolimab in advanced cancers. Assay: immunoSEQ multiplex PCR; the TCRdb copy retains only in-frame clones and omits some. There are about 88,000 clones in the sample; 75% to 90% occur only once, and 0.22% lies in the top ten. The material was CD4+ or CD8+ T cells sorted from blood, obtained in a trial of the OX40 agonist ivuxolimab. These receptors were collected from an adult with an advanced solid tumor such as melanoma, head and neck, liver or kidney cancer. CDR3s include the opening cysteine and the closing phenylalanine or tryptophan. A D gene is named only where the DNA matches it firmly. Not all rows give a size; the values are once, few, many and, for expanded clones, a class.

d_call,j_call,clone_size,v_call,cdr3_aa,cdr3_nt
NA,TRBJ1-4,NA,TRBV6-6,CASSYRGVEKLFF,TGTGCCAGCAGTTACCGAGGAGTTGAAAAACTGTTTTTT
TRBD2,TRBJ2-1,NA,TRBV6-5,CATQGLAGVLNEQFF,TGTGCCACCCAGGGACTAGCGGGAGTACTGAATGAGCAGTTCTTC
TRBD1,TRBJ1-1,NA,TRBV5-1,CASSSGQGFTEAFF,TGCGCCAGCAGCTCGGGACAGGGGTTCACTGAAGCTTTCTTT
NA,TRBJ1-2,NA,TRBV28,CASSRAGVVYGYTF,TGTGCCAGCAGTCGGGCAGGGGTCGTCTATGGCTACACCTTC
TRBD1,TRBJ1-3,NA,TRBV15,CATSSEGARGNTIYF,TGTGCCACCAGCAGCGAGGGGGCGCGGGGAAACACCATATATTTT
NA,TRBJ1-4,NA,TRBV19,CASSKGTQIRGEKLFF,TGTGCCAGTAGTAAAGGGACGCAGATTAGAGGTGAAAAACTGTTTTTT
NA,TRBJ2-1,NA,TRBV28,CASSLDSYNEQFF,TGTGCCAGCAGTCTAGACTCCTACAATGAGCAGTTCTTC
NA,TRBJ2-5,NA,TRBV6-6,CASSYISSEGQYF,TGTGCCAGCAGTTACATCTCCTCGGAAGGCCAGTACTTC
NA,TRBJ1-1,NA,TRBV19,CASSIMKMNTEAFF,TGTGCCAGTAGTATAATGAAGATGAACACTGAAGCTTTCTTT
NA,TRBJ1-2,NA,TRBV5-1,CASSLPGEGTPFGYGYTF,TGCGCCAGCAGCCTACCCGGGGAGGGGACACCCTTTGGGTATGGCTACACCTTC
TRBD1,TRBJ1-2,NA,TRBV5-1,CASSDQGDYGYTF,TGCGCCAGCAGCGATCAGGGGGACTATGGCTACACCTTC
NA,TRBJ1-5,NA,TRBV6-1,CASSVDGNQPQHF,TGTGCCAGCAGTGTCGATGGTAATCAGCCCCAGCATTTT
NA,TRBJ2-7,NA,TRBV27,CASSFRQAYEQYF,TGTGCCAGCAGTTTCCGCCAGGCCTACGAGCAGTACTTC
NA,TRBJ2-5,NA,TRBV4-1,CASSFGRRGETQYF,TGCGCCAGCAGTTTCGGACGGAGGGGAGAGACCCAGTACTTC
NA,TRBJ2-3,NA,TRBV5-1,CASSSAQGTDTQYF,TGCGCCAGCAGCTCCGCTCAAGGGACAGATACGCAGTATTTT
TRBD1,TRBJ1-1,NA,TRBV18,CASSPYQGVSEAFF,TGTGCCAGCTCACCCTATCAGGGGGTTTCTGAAGCTTTCTTT
TRBD1,TRBJ1-1,NA,TRBV28,CASSFGNRGQPGEAFF,TGTGCCAGCAGTTTTGGCAATCGGGGACAGCCCGGCGAAGCTTTCTTT
NA,TRBJ1-5,NA,TRBV5-1,CASSGGGQGDQPQHF,TGCGCCAGCAGCGGCGGGGGGCAGGGAGACCAGCCCCAGCATTTT
TRBD2,TRBJ2-5,NA,TRBV28,CASSLAGDPGQTQYF,TGTGCCAGCAGTCTAGCGGGGGACCCAGGACAGACCCAGTACTTC
TRBD1,TRBJ2-3,NA,TRBV27,CASSLTGTGTDTQYF,TGTGCCAGCAGTTTAACGGGGACAGGCACAGATACGCAGTATTTT
NA,TRBJ2-7,once,TRBV9,CASSATGDEQYF,TGTGCCAGCAGCGCGACGGGGGACGAGCAGTACTTC
TRBD2,TRBJ2-3,once,TRBV7-2,CASSLGLGYSDTQYF,TGTGCCAGCAGCTTGGGACTAGGATATTCGGATACGCAGTATTTT
NA,TRBJ1-2,once,TRBV30,CAWSSGIYGYTF,TGTGCCTGGAGCTCTGGGATCTATGGCTACACCTTC
NA,TRBJ1-1,NA,TRBV18,CASSPPDPLNTEAFF,TGTGCCAGCTCACCACCAGACCCGCTGAACACTGAAGCTTTCTTT
NA,TRBJ1-5,few,TRBV10-3,CAISDGGYQPQHF,TGTGCCATCAGTGACGGCGGTTATCAGCCCCAGCATTTT
TRBD1,TRBJ1-2,NA,TRBV28,CASSLFVGTVSDYGYTF,TGTGCCAGCAGTTTATTTGTTGGGACAGTCAGCGATTATGGCTACACCTTC
NA,TRBJ1-5,NA,TRBV7-2,CASSGGGYQPQHF,TGTGCCAGCAGCGGGGGGGGATATCAGCCCCAGCATTTT
NA,TRBJ2-5,NA,TRBV7-7,CASSFSTGGETQYF,TGTGCTAGCAGCTTCTCGACTGGAGGCGAGACCCAGTACTTC
NA,TRBJ1-4,NA,TRBV2,CARKGGNEKLFF,TGTGCCAGGAAGGGGGGAAATGAAAAACTGTTTTTT
TRBD1,TRBJ2-4,NA,TRBV6-1,CASSEVWGQGKNIQYF,TGTGCCAGCAGTGAAGTCTGGGGACAGGGAAAAAACATTCAGTACTTC
NA,TRBJ1-3,NA,TRBV28,CASSPNQDIGNTIYF,TGTGCCAGCAGTCCAAACCAGGACATTGGAAACACCATATATTTT
TRBD2,TRBJ2-5,NA,TRBV2,CASSEALREGTQYF,TGTGCCAGCAGTGAAGCGCTTCGGGAGGGGACCCAGTACTTC
NA,TRBJ2-1,NA,TRBV28,CASRVGGDLLYNEQFF,TGTGCCAGCAGGGTAGGCGGGGACCTCCTGTACAATGAGCAGTTCTTC
NA,TRBJ2-2,NA,TRBV7-2,CASSTWTGNTGELFF,TGTGCCAGCAGCACTTGGACGGGGAACACCGGGGAGCTGTTTTTT
TRBD1,TRBJ2-2,few,TRBV7-6,CASRTGTDTGELFF,TGTGCCAGCAGGACAGGGACCGACACCGGGGAGCTGTTTTTT
NA,TRBJ2-7,once,TRBV6-6,CASGASFYEQYF,TGTGCCAGCGGGGCCAGTTTTTACGAGCAGTACTTC
NA,TRBJ1-3,NA,TRBV4-2,CASSHAEGSGNTIYF,TGTGCCAGCAGCCACGCGGAGGGCTCTGGAAACACCATATATTTT
TRBD1,TRBJ1-1,NA,TRBV7-9,CASSLRDRPNTEAFF,TGTGCCAGCAGCTTACGGGACAGACCGAACACTGAAGCTTTCTTT
NA,TRBJ1-5,NA,TRBV2,CASSVGGSVQPQHF,TGTGCCAGCAGTGTCGGGGGTTCGGTTCAGCCCCAGCATTTT
NA,TRBJ2-1,NA,TRBV5-1,CASSQTPTEGYNEQFF,TGCGCCAGCAGCCAAACCCCGACAGAGGGCTACAATGAGCAGTTCTTC
TRBD2,TRBJ2-7,NA,TRBV2,CASSAGLAGYEQYF,TGTGCCAGCAGCGCGGGACTAGCGGGCTACGAGCAGTACTTC